Given below is one TCR beta chain in context. As yet, its antigen is unknown. These data come from a study of shared clonotypes between healthy human individuals. Findings and limits, study-wide: For sorted subsets, rarefaction showed incomplete sequencing despite large depth.

Some clones are missing from TCRdb's copy, which holds only in-frame ones; the method was immunoSEQ multiplex PCR. Here the sample spans about 380,000 clones, about 96% being singletons. CCR7-negative CD45RA+ TemRA cells were pooled with CD45RO+ cells for CD8 memory. The source is a man in his thirties or forties in good health. Sequences were obtained from memory CD8+ T cells sorted from blood. The sample's subset: CD45RO+ cells pooled with CCR7-negative TemRA cells.

The CDR3 DNA sequence: TGTGCCAGCAGCTTTGCGGGTGGAGAGACCCAGTACTTC. It codes for CASSFAGGETQYF. The rearrangement uses TRBV7-2 and TRBJ2-5, with D possibly TRBD2 on 5 matching bases. Germline-derived CDR1 and CDR2 are SGHTA and FQGNSA. The CDR3 covers 13 residues. Deletions cut 3 bases from V and 4 bases from J, with 9 bases between. The full variable domain, its missing parts supplied by reference TRBV7-2 and TRBJ2-5, is GAGVSQSPSNKVTEKGKDVELRCDPISGHTALYWYRQSLGQGLEFLIYFQGNSAPDKSGLPSDRFSAERTGGSVSTLTIQRTQQEDSAVYLCASSFAGGETQYFGPGTRLLVL.